This entry lists 22 T cell receptor beta chains sequenced from one sample in a study of shared clonotypes between healthy human individuals. Data came from immunoSEQ multiplex PCR; TCRdb stores just in-frame clones and leaves some out. The data hold some 1.5 million clones, with roughly 96% observed a single time. Input material: naive CD4+ T cells sorted from blood. Subset: CD45RA+ positively selected. The receptors come from a man aged 25 to 40 in good health.

This chain connects TRBV10-3 to TRBJ2-1; no clear D gene. CDR3 length: 14 amino acids. From germline, CDR1 is ENHRY and CDR2 SYGVKD. The V and J ends lost 0 bases and 6 bases respectively, with 9 bases between them. CDR3 region: CAISESSNSNEQFF. The CDR3 DNA reads TGTGCCATCAGTGAGTCGAGCAATAGCAATGAGCAGTTCTTC.

The rearrangement joins TRBV28 to TRBJ2-3, with D tentatively TRBD2 (6 bases). The V end was cut by 7 bases, the J end by 4 bases, with 18 bases between. The CDR3 length is 15 residues. The germline gives CDR1 MDHEN, CDR2 SYDVKM. CDR3 DNA sequence: TGTGCCAGCACCAGGGCGGGACTTAGGGCAGATACGCAGTATTTT. It translates to CASTRAGLRADTQYF. Full variable domain (rest looked up from reference TRBV28 and TRBJ2-3): DVKVTQSSRYLVKRTGEKVFLECVQDMDHENMFWYRQDPGLGLRLIYFSYDVKMKEKGDIPEGYSVSREKKERFSLILESASTNQTSMYLCASTRAGLRADTQYFGPGTRLTVL.

The V call is TRBV6-1, the J call TRBJ2-3; TRBD1 aligns across 7 bases. The germline CDR1 and CDR2 sequences are MNHNS and SASEGT. After removal of 5 bases from V and 9 bases from J, the junction contained 5 bases not matched to a gene. The CDR3 covers 12 residues. This CDR3 is CASSKGAGTQYF. CDR3 DNA: TGTGCCAGCAGTAAGGGGGCAGGCACGCAGTATTTT.

The chain recombines TRBV7-9 with TRBJ2-2; a weak D match, TRBD1 (5 bases). This CDR3 comprises 15 residues. Between the trimmed V and J ends, which lost 5 bases and 4 bases, there was a span of 14 bases. Germline lookup yields CDR1 SEHNR and CDR2 FQNEAQ (reference sequence). CDR3 in amino acids: CASSPLGRATGELFF. CDR3 nucleotides: TGTGCCAGCAGCCCCCTGGGCAGGGCCACCGGGGAGCTGTTTTTT.

Concerning this clone itself: At the DNA level, this CDR3 is encoded by other sequences in the same sample as well. The rearrangement links TRBV18 to TRBJ1-5; 8 nucleotides agree with TRBD1. The V and J ends lost 3 bases and 3 bases, in that order; junction bases with no gene match: 1. Looked up from germline, CDR1 is KGHSH and CDR2 is LQKENI. The CDR3 has 14 amino acids. Here the CDR3 DNA reads TGTGCCAGCTCACCGGGACAGGTCAATCAGCCCCAGCATTTT. Translating gives CASSPGQVNQPQHF.

CDR3 sequence reads: CASSLAGGTDEKLFF. In DNA form, the CDR3 reads TGCGCCAGCAGCTTGGCCGGTGGGACGGATGAAAAACTGTTTTTT. J is TRBJ1-4 and V is TRBV5-1; the D gene is possibly TRBD1 (5 bases). The CDR3 length is 15 residues. V gave up 0 bases and J gave up 6 bases, with 12 bases separating them. The germline V gene encodes CDR1 SGHRS and CDR2 YFSETQ.

CDR3 protein: CASSPAVAGVGDTQYF. CDR3 nucleotide sequence: TGCGCCAGCAGCCCGGCAGTAGCGGGAGTGGGAGATACGCAGTATTTT. This sequence joins TRBV5-1 and TRBJ2-3; 9 nucleotides align to TRBD2. Trimming took 4 bases from V and 5 from J; bases not matched to a gene: 11. CDR1 is SGHRS and CDR2 is YFSETQ in the germline V gene. This CDR3 contains 16 residues.

The chain links TRBV18 to TRBJ2-7; 15 bases agree with TRBD2. The germline V gene encodes CDR1 KGHSH and CDR2 LQKENI. V lost 6 bases to trimming and J lost 5 bases; unmatched junction nucleotides: 11. CDR3 size: 17 residues. The DNA for the CDR3 is TGTGCCAGCTCGCAGACCACCGGGACTAGCGGGAGGAACGAGCAGTACTTC. It codes for CASSQTTGTSGRNEQYF.

This clone was recorded only once. The gene calls are TRBV7-9 and TRBJ2-3, with 12 bases lining up with TRBD2. This CDR3 region has 16 residues. Trimming at V came to 5 bases and at J to 8 bases, leaving 11 bases not matched to a gene. Germline V CDR1 and CDR2: SEHNR, FQNEAQ (reference sequence). The chain's CDR3 is CASSQKTSGSSTTQYF. In nucleotides, the CDR3 is TGTGCCAGCAGCCAAAAGACTAGCGGGAGCTCTACTACGCAGTATTTT.

This clone is a singleton in its sample. The chain has TRBV21-1 and TRBJ2-2; the table gives TRBD1 as D, unverified against the DNA. TRBV21-1 is deemed a pseudogene. The length of the CDR3 is 11 residues. CDR3 nucleotides: TGTGCCAGCAGCAAAGGGCCCCGACTGTTTTTT. This translates into CASSKGPRLFF.

This chain links TRBV28 with TRBJ1-3; 7 bases are shared with TRBD1. CDR1 and CDR2 (germline): MDHEN, SYDVKM. Germline trimming cut 5 bases from V and 3 bases from J; bases unmatched to any gene: 10. The CDR3 covers 16 residues. CDR3 DNA: TGTGCCAGCAGTCCGAGAGGGGGCGTTGGTGGAAACACCATATATTTT. Encoded protein: CASSPRGGVGGNTIYF.

This clone was picked up one time. This chain's CDR3 is CRMERGYGYTF. The CDR3, as DNA: TGCAGAATGGAGCGAGGCTATGGCTACACCTTC. The chain carries TRBV29-1 and TRBJ1-2, with no clear D. The CDR3 extends over 11 amino acids. Germline V gives CDR1 SQVTM, CDR2 ANQGSEA.

This chain connects TRBV30 to TRBJ2-2; 10 bases are shared with TRBD2. CDR1 and CDR2 (germline): GTSNPN, SVGIG (reference sequence). The CDR3 is made up of 18 amino acids. V was pared by 0 bases and J by 1 base, with 8 bases of the junction left unmatched. The CDR3, as DNA: TGTGCCTGGAGTGTCTCCAGGGGGACTAGCGTGAACACCGGGGAGCTGTTTTTT. It encodes CAWSVSRGTSVNTGELFF.

The rearrangement links TRBV14 to TRBJ2-1; the match to TRBD1 covers 9 bases. The CDR3 runs 14 residues. Germline values: CDR1 SGHDN, CDR2 FVKESK. Germline trimming cut 4 bases from V and 7 bases from J; bases unmatched to any gene: 5. This CDR3 reads CASSRDRVRNEQFF. The DNA for the CDR3 is TGTGCCAGCAGCCGGGACAGGGTAAGGAATGAGCAGTTCTTC.

The rearrangement joins TRBV7-9 to TRBJ2-7; no reliable D call. Germline V gives CDR1 SEHNR, CDR2 FQNEAQ (reference sequence). The CDR3 contains 17 residues. Trimming took 5 bases from V and 2 from J, leaving 22 bases between them. CDR3 region: CASSPAPTRNPTYEQYF. The CDR3 bases are TGTGCCAGCAGCCCCGCCCCCACACGAAACCCTACCTACGAGCAGTACTTC.

V usage is TRBV19 and J usage is TRBJ1-2, with D possibly matching TRBD1 (5 bases). The germline CDR1 and CDR2 sequences are LNHDA and SQIVND (reference sequence). The CDR3 has 18 residues. Deletions cut 0 bases from V and 4 bases from J, with 21 bases between. The CDR3 DNA sequence: TGTGCCAGTAGTATAGATCTTCCAGGGACGGCACATCCCTATGGCTACACCTTC. Protein: CASSIDLPGTAHPYGYTF.

The chain has TRBV7-3 and TRBJ2-5; TRBD1 matches 7 bases. This CDR3 is 13 amino acids long. V trimming: 5 bases; J trimming: 9 bases; junction bases outside the gene matches: 9. The germline CDR1 and CDR2 sequences are SGHTA and FQGTGA. In DNA, the CDR3 is TGTGCCAGCAGCCCAGGGACAGATACCTCCCAGTACTTC. It encodes CASSPGTDTSQYF.

This chain joins TRBV28 and TRBJ1-4; D is unclear. The CDR3 has 17 amino acids. Germline assignment: CDR1 MDHEN and CDR2 SYDVKM. V lost 5 bases and J lost 10, with 26 bases in between. This CDR3 reads CASSASSRGAVVGKLFF. CDR3 sequence (DNA): TGTGCCAGCAGTGCATCCTCCCGAGGAGCCGTTGTAGGAAAACTGTTTTTT.

This chain connects TRBV18 to TRBJ2-7; TRBD2 aligns across 8 bases. Germline V CDR1 and CDR2: KGHSH, LQKENI. Unmatched junction bases numbered 9, after V lost 6 bases and J lost 2 bases. This CDR3 spans 15 amino acids. CDR3 coding DNA: TGTGCCAGCTCGCCAACTAGCGGATCACCCTACGAGCAGTACTTC. This gives the protein CASSPTSGSPYEQYF.

This clone occurred once. The CDR3 coding sequence is TGTGCCAGCAGTTTACCCGAGTGGCTGAACACTGAAGCTTTCTTT. Translated, it gives CASSLPEWLNTEAFF. The rearrangement links TRBV28 to TRBJ1-1; D is ambiguous. CDR3 size: 15 residues. Trimming took 2 bases from V and 0 from J, leaving 10 bases between them. CDR1 is MDHEN, CDR2 SYDVKM, per germline.

This clone was counted once. The chain joins TRBV10-3 to TRBJ2-7; D is unclear. The CDR3 loop spans 15 amino acids. The V end was cut by 3 bases, the J end by 0 bases, with 12 bases between. Per the germline V gene, CDR1 is ENHRY and CDR2 is SYGVKD. DNA for the CDR3: TGTGCCATCAGTGAACGGCAGGCCTACTCCTACGAGCAGTACTTC. Translation: CAISERQAYSYEQYF.

V gene TRBV6-4 combines with J gene TRBJ2-2, with unresolved D. Trimming took 4 bases from V and 7 from J, leaving 10 bases between them. Germline CDR1 is MRHNA and CDR2 is SNTAGT. This CDR3 comprises 13 residues. CDR3 nucleotide sequence: TGTGCCAGCAGTGGCCACGTCCGCGGGGAGCTGTTTTTT. Protein sequence: CASSGHVRGELFF.